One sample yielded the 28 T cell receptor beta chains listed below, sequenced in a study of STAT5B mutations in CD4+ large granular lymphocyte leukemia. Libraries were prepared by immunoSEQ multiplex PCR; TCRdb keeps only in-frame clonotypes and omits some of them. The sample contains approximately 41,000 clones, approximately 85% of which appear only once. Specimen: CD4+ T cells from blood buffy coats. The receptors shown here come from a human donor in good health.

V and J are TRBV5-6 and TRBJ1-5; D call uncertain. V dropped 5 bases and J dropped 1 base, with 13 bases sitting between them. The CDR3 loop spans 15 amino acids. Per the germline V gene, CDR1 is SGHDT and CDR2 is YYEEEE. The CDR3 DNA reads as TGTGCCAGCAGTTTCCGGACGGCGAGCAATCAGCCCCAGCATTTT. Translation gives CASSFRTASNQPQHF. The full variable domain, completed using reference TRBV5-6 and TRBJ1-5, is DAGVTQSPTHLIKTRGQQVTLRCSPKSGHDTVSWYQQALGQGPQFIFQYYEEEERQRGNFPDRFSGHQFPNYSSELNVNALLLGDSALYLCASSFRTASNQPQHFGDGTRLSIL.

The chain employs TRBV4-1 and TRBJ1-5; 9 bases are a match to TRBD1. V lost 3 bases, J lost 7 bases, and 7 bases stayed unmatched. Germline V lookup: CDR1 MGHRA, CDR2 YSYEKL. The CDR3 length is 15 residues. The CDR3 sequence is CASSQRTGEVQPQHF. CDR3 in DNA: TGCGCCAGCAGCCAGCGGACAGGGGAAGTCCAGCCCCAGCATTTT.

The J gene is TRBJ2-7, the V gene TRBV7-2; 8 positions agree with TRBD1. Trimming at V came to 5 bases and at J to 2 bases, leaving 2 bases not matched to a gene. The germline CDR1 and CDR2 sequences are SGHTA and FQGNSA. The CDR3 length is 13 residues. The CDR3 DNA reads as TGTGCCAGCAGCAGGGACAGGACCTACGAGCAGTACTTC. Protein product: CASSRDRTYEQYF.

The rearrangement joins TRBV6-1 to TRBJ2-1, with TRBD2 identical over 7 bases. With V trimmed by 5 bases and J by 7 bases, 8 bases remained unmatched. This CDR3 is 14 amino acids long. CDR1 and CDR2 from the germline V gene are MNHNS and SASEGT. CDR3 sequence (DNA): TGTGCCAGCAGTAAAACTAGCGTTGGGAATGAGCAGTTCTTC. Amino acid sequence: CASSKTSVGNEQFF.

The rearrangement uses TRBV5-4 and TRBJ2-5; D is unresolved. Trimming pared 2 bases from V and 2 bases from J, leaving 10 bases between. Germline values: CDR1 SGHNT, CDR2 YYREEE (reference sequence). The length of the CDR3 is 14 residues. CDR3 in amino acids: CASSLTHRQETQYF. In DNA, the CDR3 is TGTGCCAGCAGCTTAACGCATCGACAAGAGACCCAGTACTTC.

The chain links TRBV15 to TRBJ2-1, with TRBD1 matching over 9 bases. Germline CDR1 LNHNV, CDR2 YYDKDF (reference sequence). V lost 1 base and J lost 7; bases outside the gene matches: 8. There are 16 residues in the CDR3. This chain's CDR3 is CATSRVASGTGNEQFF. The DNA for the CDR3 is TGTGCCACCAGCAGAGTGGCATCTGGGACAGGGAATGAGCAGTTCTTC.

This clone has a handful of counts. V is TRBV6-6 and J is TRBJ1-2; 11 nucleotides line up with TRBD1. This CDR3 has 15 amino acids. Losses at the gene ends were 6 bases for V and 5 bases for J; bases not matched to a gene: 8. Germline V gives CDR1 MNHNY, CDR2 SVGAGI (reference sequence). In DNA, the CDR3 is TGTGCCAGCAGCTTTGGGGACAGGGGGGGGTATGGCTACACCTTC. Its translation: CASSFGDRGGYGYTF.

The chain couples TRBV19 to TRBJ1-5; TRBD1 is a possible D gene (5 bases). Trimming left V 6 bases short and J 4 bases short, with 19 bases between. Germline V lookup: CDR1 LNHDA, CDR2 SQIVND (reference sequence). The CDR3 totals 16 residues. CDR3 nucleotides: TGTGCCAGTAGCCCGTTGTTCGCAGGGCCGAATCAGCCCCAGCATTTT. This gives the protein CASSPLFAGPNQPQHF.

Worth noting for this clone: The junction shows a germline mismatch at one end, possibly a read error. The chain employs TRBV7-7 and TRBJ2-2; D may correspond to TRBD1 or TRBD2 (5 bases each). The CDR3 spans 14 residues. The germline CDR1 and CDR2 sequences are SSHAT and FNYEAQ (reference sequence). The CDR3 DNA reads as TGTGCTAGCAGCCCGGGACCGACACCCGGGGAGCTGTTTTTT. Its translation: CASSPGPTPGELFF.

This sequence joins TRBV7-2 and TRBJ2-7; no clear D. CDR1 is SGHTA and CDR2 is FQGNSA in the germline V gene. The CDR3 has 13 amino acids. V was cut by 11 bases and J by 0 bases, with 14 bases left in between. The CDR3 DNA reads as TGTGCCGAACCCCCAGGTGACTCCTACGAGCAGTACTTC. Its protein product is CAEPPGDSYEQYF.

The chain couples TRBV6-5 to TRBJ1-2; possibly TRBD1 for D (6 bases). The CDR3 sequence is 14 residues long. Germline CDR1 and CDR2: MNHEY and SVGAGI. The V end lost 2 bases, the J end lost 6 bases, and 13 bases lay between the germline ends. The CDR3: CASSYGGQVNGYTF. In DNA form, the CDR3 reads TGTGCCAGCAGTTACGGGGGACAAGTGAATGGCTACACCTTC.

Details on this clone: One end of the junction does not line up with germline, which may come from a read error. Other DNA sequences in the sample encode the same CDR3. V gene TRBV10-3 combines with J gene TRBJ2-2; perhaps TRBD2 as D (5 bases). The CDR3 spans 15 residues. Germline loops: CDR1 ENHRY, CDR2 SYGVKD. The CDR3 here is CAISEAVANTGELFF. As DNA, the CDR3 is TGTGCCATCAGTGAGGCAGTCGCGAACACCGGGGAGCTATTTTTT.

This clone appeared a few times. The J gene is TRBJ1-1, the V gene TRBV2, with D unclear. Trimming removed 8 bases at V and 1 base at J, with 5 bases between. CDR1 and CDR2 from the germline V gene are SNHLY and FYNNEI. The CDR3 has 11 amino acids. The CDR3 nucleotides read TGTGCCAGCGACCGGAACACTGAAGCTTTCTTT. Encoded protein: CASDRNTEAFF.

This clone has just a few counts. This chain's CDR3 is CAWSATRRGNQPQHF. DNA for the CDR3: TGTGCCTGGAGCGCAACCCGTCGAGGCAATCAGCCCCAGCATTTT. The rearrangement links TRBV30 to TRBJ1-5; D is unclear. CDR3 length: 15 amino acids. Trimming removed 3 bases from V and 2 bases from J, with 14 bases in between. The germline CDR1 and CDR2 sequences are GTSNPN and SVGIG (reference sequence).

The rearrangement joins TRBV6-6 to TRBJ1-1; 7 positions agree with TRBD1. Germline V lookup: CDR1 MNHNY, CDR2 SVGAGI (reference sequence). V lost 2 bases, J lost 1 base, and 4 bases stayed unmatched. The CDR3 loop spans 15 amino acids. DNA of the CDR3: TGTGCCAGCAGTTACCCGGGACAGCCGAACACTGAAGCTTTCTTT. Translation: CASSYPGQPNTEAFF.

This CDR3 reads CASSELAARLTDTQYF. CDR3 sequence (DNA): TGTGCCAGCAGCGAATTGGCCGCCAGGCTCACAGATACGCAGTATTTT. V is TRBV7-8 and J is TRBJ2-3; D remains unclear. The V end was cut by 5 bases, the J end by 2 bases, with 17 bases between. CDR3 size: 16 residues. Germline CDR1 SGHVS, CDR2 FQNEAQ.

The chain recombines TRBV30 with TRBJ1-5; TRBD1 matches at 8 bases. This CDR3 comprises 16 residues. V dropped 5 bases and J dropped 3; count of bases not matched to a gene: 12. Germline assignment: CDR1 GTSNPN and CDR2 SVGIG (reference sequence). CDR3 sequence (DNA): TGTGCCTGGGGAAGACAGGGGACTATTAACAATCAGCCCCAGCATTTT. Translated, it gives CAWGRQGTINNQPQHF.

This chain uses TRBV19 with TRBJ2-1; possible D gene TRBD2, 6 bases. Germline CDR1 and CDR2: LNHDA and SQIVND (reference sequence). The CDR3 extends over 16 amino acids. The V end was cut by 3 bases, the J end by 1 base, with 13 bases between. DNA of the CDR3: TGTGCCAGTAGTATTACTGGGACTGGGTCCTACAATGAGCAGTTCTTC. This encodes CASSITGTGSYNEQFF. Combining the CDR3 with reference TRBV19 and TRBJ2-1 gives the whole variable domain DGGITQSPKYLFRKEGQNVTLSCEQNLNHDAMYWYRQDPGQGLRLIYYSQIVNDFQKGDIAEGYSVSREKKESFPLTVTSAQKNPTAFYLCASSITGTGSYNEQFFGPGTRLTVL.

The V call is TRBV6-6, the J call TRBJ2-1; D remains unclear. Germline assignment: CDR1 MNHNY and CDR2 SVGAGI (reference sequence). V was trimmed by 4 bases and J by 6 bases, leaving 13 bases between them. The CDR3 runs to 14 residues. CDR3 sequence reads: CASSSTYYSNEQFF. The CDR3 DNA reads TGTGCCAGCAGTTCCACCTACTACTCCAATGAGCAGTTCTTC.

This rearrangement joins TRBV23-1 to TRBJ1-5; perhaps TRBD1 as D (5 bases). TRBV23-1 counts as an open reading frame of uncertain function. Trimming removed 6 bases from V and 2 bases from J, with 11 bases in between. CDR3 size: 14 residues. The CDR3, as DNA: TGCGCCAGCAGGATCAGGGAACGCAATCAGCCCCAGCATTTT. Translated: CASRIRERNQPQHF.

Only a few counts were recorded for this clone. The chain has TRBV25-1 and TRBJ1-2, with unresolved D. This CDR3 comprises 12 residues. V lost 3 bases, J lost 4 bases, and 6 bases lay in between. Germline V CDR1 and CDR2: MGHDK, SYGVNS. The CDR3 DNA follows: TGTGCCAGCAGTGAGGCAGCCTATGGCTACACCTTC. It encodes CASSEAAYGYTF.

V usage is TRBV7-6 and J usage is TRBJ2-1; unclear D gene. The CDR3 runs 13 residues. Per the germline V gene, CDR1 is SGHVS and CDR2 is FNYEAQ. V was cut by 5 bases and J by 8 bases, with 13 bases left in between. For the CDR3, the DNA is TGTGCCAGCAGCCGGACGGCCTCTTATGAGCAGTTCTTC. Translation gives CASSRTASYEQFF.

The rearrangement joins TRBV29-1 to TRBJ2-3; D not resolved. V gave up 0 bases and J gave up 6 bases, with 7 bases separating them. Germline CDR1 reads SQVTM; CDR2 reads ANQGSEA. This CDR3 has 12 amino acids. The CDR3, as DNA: TGCAGCGTTGAAGAAAACGCGGATACGCAGTATTTT. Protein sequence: CSVEENADTQYF.

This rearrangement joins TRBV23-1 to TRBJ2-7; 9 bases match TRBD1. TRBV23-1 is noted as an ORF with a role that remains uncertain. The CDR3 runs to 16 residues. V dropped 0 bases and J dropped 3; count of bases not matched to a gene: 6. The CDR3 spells CASSQSGQGYDYEQYF. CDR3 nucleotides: TGCGCCAGCAGTCAATCAGGACAGGGGTACGACTACGAGCAGTACTTC.

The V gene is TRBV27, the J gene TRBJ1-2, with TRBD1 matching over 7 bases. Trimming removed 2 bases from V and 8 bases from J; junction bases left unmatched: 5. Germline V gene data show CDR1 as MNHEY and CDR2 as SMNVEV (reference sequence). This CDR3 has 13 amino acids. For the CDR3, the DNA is TGTGCCAGCAGTTTAGAGGGGGCGATCGGCTACACCTTC. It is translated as CASSLEGAIGYTF.

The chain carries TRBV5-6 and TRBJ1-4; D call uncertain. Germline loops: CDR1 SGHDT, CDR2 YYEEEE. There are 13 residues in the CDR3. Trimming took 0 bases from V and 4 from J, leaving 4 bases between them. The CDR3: CASSLGLNEKLFF. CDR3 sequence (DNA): TGTGCCAGCAGCTTGGGGCTTAATGAAAAACTGTTTTTT.

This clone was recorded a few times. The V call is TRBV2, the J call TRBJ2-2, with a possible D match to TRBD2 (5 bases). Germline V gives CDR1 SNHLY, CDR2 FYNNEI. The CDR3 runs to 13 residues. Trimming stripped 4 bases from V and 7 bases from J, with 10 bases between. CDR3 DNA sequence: TGTGCCAGCAGTGTTCGGGGTGGCGGGGAGCTGTTTTTT. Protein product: CASSVRGGGELFF.

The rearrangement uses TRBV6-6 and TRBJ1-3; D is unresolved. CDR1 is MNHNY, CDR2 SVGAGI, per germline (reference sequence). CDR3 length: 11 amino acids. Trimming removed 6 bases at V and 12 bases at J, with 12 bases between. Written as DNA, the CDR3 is TGTGCCAGCAGGTCCGGACCTAGCATATATTTT. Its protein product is CASRSGPSIYF.